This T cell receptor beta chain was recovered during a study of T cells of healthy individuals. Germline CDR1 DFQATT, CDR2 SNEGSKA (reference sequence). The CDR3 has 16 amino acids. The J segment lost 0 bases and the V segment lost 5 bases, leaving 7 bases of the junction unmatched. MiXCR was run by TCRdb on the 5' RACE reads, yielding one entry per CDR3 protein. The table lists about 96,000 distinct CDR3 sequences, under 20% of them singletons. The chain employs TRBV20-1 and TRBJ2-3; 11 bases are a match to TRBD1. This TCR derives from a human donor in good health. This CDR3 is CSAPDRGHPSTDTQYF. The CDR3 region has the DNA TGCAGTGCTCCGGACAGGGGGCACCCTAGCACAGATACGCAGTATTTT.